Below are 29 T cell receptor beta chains sequenced from a single sample in a study of T-cell reconstitution after alpha-beta-depleted transplantation in children. During its preparation, the TCRbeta library received unique molecular identifiers. TCRdb independently ran MiXCR on the PCR reads; one entry per CDR3 protein. The table shows approximately 500,000 distinct CDR3 sequences, with about 10% occurring only once. The sample consisted of PBMCs, taken before TCRalphabeta/CD19-depleted stem cell transplant. The receptors were sampled from a child younger than 10 with inherited bone marrow failure, due to receive a stem cell transplant.

This clonotype was seen many times. The chain employs TRBV4-3 and TRBJ2-5; the match to TRBD2 covers 10 bases. Unmatched junction bases numbered 12, after V lost 0 bases and J lost 5 bases. The CDR3 runs to 18 residues. Germline V gives CDR1 LGHNA, CDR2 YSLEER. The CDR3 loop is CASSQDGLAGDLGETQYF. The CDR3 nucleotides read TGCGCCAGCAGCCAAGACGGCCTAGCGGGGGACCTGGGGGAGACCCAGTACTTC.

This clonotype came up many times. The V gene is TRBV11-2, the J gene TRBJ1-5; 9 bases match TRBD1. CDR3 length equals 15 residues. J gave up 6 bases and V 5 bases, and 8 bases lay outside the gene matches. CDR1 and CDR2 (germline): SGHAT, FQNNGV. The DNA for the CDR3 is TGTGCCAGCAGCCAAGGACAGGGGTTCGGTCAGCCCCAGCATTTT. Protein product: CASSQGQGFGQPQHF.

This clonotype was recorded many times. This chain joins TRBV7-2 and TRBJ2-3, with D uncertain. The CDR3 has 16 amino acids. Per the germline V gene, CDR1 is SGHTA and CDR2 is FQGNSA. V was cut by 5 bases and J by 10 bases, with 25 bases left in between. The CDR3 loop reads CASSPRASARGPPQYF. The CDR3, as DNA: TGTGCCAGCAGCCCACGGGCTTCTGCGCGCGGCCCCCCGCAGTATTTT.

The table lists this clonotype with many counts. The J gene is TRBJ2-7, the V gene TRBV27; 10 bases align to TRBD1. This CDR3 comprises 15 residues. V was clipped by 6 bases and J by 6 bases; unmatched bases: 11. CDR1 is MNHEY, CDR2 SMNVEV, per germline (reference sequence). The CDR3 DNA sequence: TGTGCCAGCAGGGAATGGGACAGGGGTAGGGGCGAGCAGTACTTC. Protein sequence: CASREWDRGRGEQYF.

The J gene is TRBJ2-1, the V gene TRBV3-1, with D perhaps being TRBD1 or TRBD2 (6 bases each). CDR1 is LGHDT and CDR2 is YNNKEL in the germline V gene (reference sequence). Trimming removed 10 bases from V and 6 bases from J, with 28 bases in between. This CDR3 comprises 17 residues. The DNA for the CDR3 is TGTGCCACCTCCCTAGGGGGTACTAGCTGGGGATTCAATGAGCAGTTCTTC. Translated, it gives CATSLGGTSWGFNEQFF.

This clonotype was detected many times. The chain has TRBV7-2 and TRBJ1-5; D may be TRBD1 (5 bases). Germline V gene data show CDR1 as SGHTA and CDR2 as FQGNSA. Trimming removed 2 bases from V and 6 bases from J, with 8 bases in between. The CDR3 has 13 residues. CDR3 amino acids: CASSLFGGQPQHF. CDR3 nucleotides: TGTGCCAGCAGCTTATTCGGGGGTCAGCCCCAGCATTTT.

The chain couples TRBV5-6 to TRBJ2-5, with 10 bases that match TRBD1. This CDR3 region has 14 residues. V lost 4 bases to trimming and J lost 7 bases; unmatched junction nucleotides: 7. Germline CDR1 is SGHDT and CDR2 is YYEEEE. CDR3: CASSPGQGLGTQYF. The CDR3 nucleotides read TGTGCCAGCAGCCCGGGACAGGGGCTCGGGACCCAGTACTTC.

This clonotype came up many times. V is TRBV7-2 and J is TRBJ2-7, with D possibly TRBD2 on 6 matching bases. The CDR3 covers 14 residues. Per germline, CDR1 SGHTA and CDR2 FQGNSA. The V gene lost 6 bases and the J gene lost 3 bases, with 15 bases spanning the gap. The CDR3 DNA follows: TGTGCCAGCAGTTCACAGGAGGGAAGCTACGAGCAGTACTTC. It codes for CASSSQEGSYEQYF.

The rearrangement links TRBV4-1 to TRBJ2-7, with 13 bases that match TRBD2. With 4 bases clipped from V and 0 bases from J, the junction kept 3 bases outside the gene matches. Germline values: CDR1 MGHRA, CDR2 YSYEKL. The CDR3 length is 16 residues. The CDR3 nucleotides are TGCGCCAGCAGCCCCGGGACTAGCGGGAACTCCTACGAGCAGTACTTC. Its translation: CASSPGTSGNSYEQYF.

The chain employs TRBV2 and TRBJ2-7, with TRBD2 matching 9 bases. Germline V CDR1 and CDR2: SNHLY, FYNNEI. V lost 6 bases and J lost 2; bases outside the gene matches: 5. The CDR3 is 14 amino acids. In DNA, the CDR3 is TGTGCCAGCAGGGAACTAGCGGGTCCCTACGAGCAGTACTTC. It yields the protein CASRELAGPYEQYF.

This clonotype was seen repeatedly, ten times or more. This rearrangement joins TRBV7-2 to TRBJ2-6, with unresolved D. V dropped 0 bases and J dropped 2 bases, with 5 bases sitting between them. Germline V gene lookup returns CDR1 SGHTA and CDR2 FQGNSA. The CDR3 extends over 15 amino acids. This CDR3 reads CASSLADTGANVLTF. In nucleotides, the CDR3 is TGTGCCAGCAGCTTAGCCGACACTGGGGCCAACGTCCTGACTTTC.

This clonotype has ten or more counts. The chain uses TRBV29-1 and TRBJ2-7, with 11 positions matching TRBD2. CDR1 and CDR2 from the germline V gene are SQVTM and ANQGSEA. This CDR3 comprises 15 residues. The V segment lost 1 base and the J segment 3 bases; nucleotides outside the gene matches: 5. The CDR3 here is CSVEVYTSGSYEQYF. The CDR3 DNA reads TGCAGCGTTGAAGTATATACTAGCGGGAGCTACGAGCAGTACTTC.

This clonotype appeared many times. The J gene is TRBJ2-7, the V gene TRBV20-1, with 9 bases identical to TRBD2. Trimming cost V 3 bases and J 1 base; bases outside gene matches: 7. The CDR3 length is 15 residues. Looked up from germline, CDR1 is DFQATT and CDR2 is SNEGSKA (reference sequence). CDR3: CSASRLAGRSYEQYF. DNA of the CDR3: TGCAGTGCTAGCAGGCTAGCGGGAAGATCCTACGAGCAGTACTTC.

Ten or more counts support this clonotype. The rearrangement joins TRBV29-1 to TRBJ2-3; D unclear. The CDR3 runs to 12 residues. Germline CDR1 reads SQVTM; CDR2 reads ANQGSEA. V was clipped by 0 bases and J by 6 bases, with 7 bases between them. CDR3 bases: TGCAGCGTTGAAGATCAGGCGGATACGCAGTATTTT. This encodes CSVEDQADTQYF.

This clonotype was seen repeatedly, ten times or more. This chain links TRBV20-1 with TRBJ2-2; D is unresolved. Germline CDR1 is DFQATT and CDR2 is SNEGSKA (reference sequence). The CDR3 runs 14 residues. The V gene lost 1 base and the J gene lost 4 bases, with 10 bases spanning the gap. In DNA, the CDR3 is TGCAGTGCTAGAGTCCTGGCAGCCACCGGGGAGCTGTTTTTT. The encoded protein is CSARVLAATGELFF.

As to this clonotype: This clone may be a read error of a much larger clone one base away. This sequence joins TRBV27 and TRBJ2-2, with TRBD2 identical over 7 bases. The germline V gene has CDR1 MNHEY and CDR2 SMNVEV (reference sequence). CDR3 length: 15 residues. V gave up 7 bases and J gave up 6 bases; unmatched junction bases: 11. As DNA, the CDR3 is TGTGCCAGCACACCTTTGATACTAGCGCCCGGGGAGCTGTTTTTT. Its translation is CASTPLILAPGELFF.

This clonotype was observed at least ten times. The J gene is TRBJ2-5, the V gene TRBV10-3; D could derive from TRBD1 or TRBD2 (6 bases each). The CDR3 sequence is 14 residues long. V was clipped by 10 bases and J by 5 bases, with 20 bases between them. CDR1 is ENHRY and CDR2 is SYGVKD in the germline V gene. The CDR3 spells CATKGGQNIETQYF. The CDR3 DNA reads TGTGCCACCAAGGGAGGACAGAACATTGAGACCCAGTACTTC.

This clonotype occurred many times. This rearrangement joins TRBV15 to TRBJ2-1; 15 nucleotides agree with TRBD2. V was pared by 8 bases and J by 8 bases, with 1 base of the junction left unmatched. In germline, CDR1 is LNHNV, CDR2 YYDKDF (reference sequence). The CDR3 has 13 residues. DNA for the CDR3: TGTGCCACCGGACTAGCGGGAGGGGATGAGCAGTTCTTC. Amino acids: CATGLAGGDEQFF.

The V and J genes are TRBV7-9 and TRBJ2-1; tentatively, D is TRBD1 or TRBD2 (5 bases each). Trimming took off 4 bases at V and 6 bases at J, with 13 bases between the two ends. CDR1 and CDR2 from the germline V gene are SEHNR and FQNEAQ (reference sequence). The length of the CDR3 is 14 residues. The CDR3 reads CASSYRDGFNEQFF. The CDR3 DNA sequence: TGTGCCAGCAGCTACCGGGACGGTTTCAATGAGCAGTTCTTC.

The sample holds many counts of this clonotype. The chain combines TRBV12-3 or TRBV12-4 with TRBJ2-5; D might be TRBD2 (5 bases). The CDR3 runs 14 residues. V shed 7 bases and J shed 1 base, with 13 bases lying between them. CDR3 amino acids: CASNPSGSQETQYF. The CDR3 DNA reads as TGTGCCAGCAACCCGTCGGGGAGCCAAGAGACCCAGTACTTC.

Details on this clonotype: This may be a read error, as it is one base from a much larger clone. The chain is built from TRBV19 and TRBJ2-1, with 7 nucleotides matching TRBD2. Germline assignment: CDR1 LNHDA and CDR2 SQIVND (reference sequence). The J segment lost 6 bases and the V segment lost 3 bases, leaving 8 bases of the junction unmatched. This CDR3 spans 15 amino acids. For the CDR3, the DNA is TGTGCCAGTAGTATTGAGCGGGGCCAGGCCAATGAGCAGTTCTTC. Protein product: CASSIERGQANEQFF.

This clonotype was counted ten times or more. The genes are TRBV20-1 and TRBJ2-3; tentative D call: TRBD2 (6 bases). V was shortened by 3 bases and J by 2 bases, with 9 bases between the two germline ends. The CDR3 spans 13 residues. Germline-derived CDR1 and CDR2 are DFQATT and SNEGSKA (reference sequence). The CDR3 sequence is CSASSSATDTQYF. In nucleotides, the CDR3 is TGCAGTGCTAGTTCTAGCGCCACAGATACGCAGTATTTT.

The V gene is TRBV7-8, the J gene TRBJ2-3, with 9 nucleotides matching TRBD2. V shed 5 bases and J 2 bases; nucleotides not matched to a gene: 5. Germline values: CDR1 SGHVS, CDR2 FQNEAQ. The CDR3 sequence is 15 residues long. Here the CDR3 DNA reads TGTGCCAGCAGCCCGTGGACTAGCGACACAGATACGCAGTATTTT. This sequence encodes CASSPWTSDTDTQYF.

This clonotype was seen at least ten times. The V gene is TRBV7-9, the J gene TRBJ2-1; 11 bases match TRBD2. This CDR3 spans 16 amino acids. J lost 4 bases, V lost 5 bases, and 7 bases had no gene match. Germline V gene data show CDR1 as SEHNR and CDR2 as FQNEAQ (reference sequence). CDR3 bases: TGTGCCAGCAGCCCCATTAGCGGGGGGGTGTACAATGAGCAGTTCTTC. Translation: CASSPISGGVYNEQFF.

This clonotype was counted at least ten times. The chain couples TRBV12-3 or TRBV12-4 to TRBJ1-6; TRBD1 matches 8 bases. With V trimmed by 10 bases and J by 10 bases, 15 bases remained unmatched. There are 15 residues in the CDR3. The CDR3 sequence: CATAERGDRSSPLHF. The CDR3, as DNA: TGTGCCACCGCGGAAAGGGGGGACAGGAGCTCACCCCTCCACTTT.

This clonotype came up many times. V gene TRBV5-1 combines with J gene TRBJ1-2; D gene unclear. Germline CDR1 reads SGHRS; CDR2 reads YFSETQ. The CDR3 has 16 residues. V dropped 0 bases and J dropped 1 base, with 13 bases sitting between them. In DNA, the CDR3 is TGCGCCAGCAGCTTGGTATCAGCTTGGGATAACTATGGCTACACCTTC. It specifies CASSLVSAWDNYGYTF.

The table lists this clonotype with many counts. For the CDR3, the DNA is TGCAGTGCCCTAGCAGGGGCCAGCGGGCGTGAGCAGTTCTTC. Translating it yields CSALAGASGREQFF. The J gene is TRBJ2-1, the V gene TRBV20-1; D could derive from TRBD1 or TRBD2 (6 bases each). V shed 6 bases and J shed 9 bases, with 21 bases lying between them. CDR1 is DFQATT and CDR2 is SNEGSKA in the germline V gene (reference sequence). The CDR3 has 14 amino acids.

This clonotype was found many times. J is TRBJ1-1 and V is TRBV12-3 or TRBV12-4, with TRBD1 matching over 9 bases. The CDR3 totals 12 residues. Losses at the gene ends were 6 bases for V and 8 bases for J; bases not matched to a gene: 4. The CDR3 reads CASSPTGGEAFF. CDR3 sequence (DNA): TGTGCCAGCAGCCCGACAGGGGGGGAAGCTTTCTTT.

This clonotype was seen many times. CDR3 sequence: CASTQTETQYF. Here the CDR3 DNA reads TGTGCCAGCACTCAAACAGAGACCCAGTACTTC. The gene calls are TRBV12-3 or TRBV12-4 and TRBJ2-5; D remains unclear. V dropped 7 bases and J dropped 4 bases, with 7 bases sitting between them. The CDR3 is 11 residues long.